The 14 T cell receptor beta chains in this list originate from one sample, sequenced in a study of T cell repertoires in cytomegalovirus infection. TCRdb re-called the reads through MiXCR, storing one row per CDR3 protein. The sample consists of some 300,000 distinct CDR3 sequences, roughly an eighth of them appearing once. Sequencing was carried out using PBMCs. The origin of the receptors is a human donor in good health (CMV status not recorded). Some clones in this sample may be carry-over from other donors' samples.

The V call is TRBV5-4, the J call TRBJ2-5, with TRBD1 identical over 7 bases. V was clipped by 2 bases and J by 2 bases; unmatched bases: 3. The CDR3 covers 14 residues. Germline V gene lookup returns CDR1 SGHNT and CDR2 YYREEE (reference sequence). The CDR3 here is CASSLRQGQETQYF. CDR3 coding DNA: TGTGCCAGCAGCTTAAGACAGGGACAAGAGACCCAGTACTTC.

This clonotype was counted only a few times. V is TRBV7-9 and J is TRBJ1-3; D is uncertain. CDR1 is SEHNR, CDR2 FQNEAQ, per germline (reference sequence). The CDR3 covers 14 residues. V gave up 5 bases and J gave up 0 bases, with 8 bases separating them. The CDR3 coding sequence is TGTGCCAGCAGCCCCGATGGCTCTGGAAACACCATATATTTT. It translates to CASSPDGSGNTIYF.

A few counts support this clonotype. The genes are TRBV2 and TRBJ1-1; D unclear. Germline assignment: CDR1 SNHLY and CDR2 FYNNEI. V was trimmed by 3 bases and J by 11 bases, leaving 7 bases between them. CDR3 length: 10 amino acids. CDR3 in DNA: TGTGCCAGCAGTGACCAGACGGCTTTCTTT. It encodes CASSDQTAFF.

Many counts were recorded for this clonotype. The J gene is TRBJ2-3, the V gene TRBV7-6, with unresolved D. Germline V gene lookup returns CDR1 SGHVS and CDR2 FNYEAQ. CDR3 size: 14 residues. The V end lost 5 bases, the J end lost 2 bases, and 11 bases lay between the germline ends. CDR3 DNA: TGTGCCAGCAGCCAAGGGATTTCCACAGATACGCAGTATTTT. Amino acid sequence: CASSQGISTDTQYF.

This clonotype was recorded at least ten times. The chain couples TRBV11-2 to TRBJ2-7; possibly TRBD1 for D (6 bases). Germline assignment: CDR1 SGHAT and CDR2 FQNNGV. The CDR3 has 13 amino acids. Trimming took 5 bases from V and 3 from J, leaving 11 bases between them. The DNA for the CDR3 is TGTGCCAGCAGCCGATTACAGGGCTACGAGCAGTACTTC. Amino acid sequence: CASSRLQGYEQYF.

This clonotype was observed many times. Compared with germline, one end of the junction differs, possibly owing to a read error. The chain carries TRBV7-7 and TRBJ2-5; D is unclear. This CDR3 contains 14 residues. Germline values: CDR1 SSHAT, CDR2 FNYEAQ (reference sequence). The CDR3 here is CASSLGNGQETQYF. CDR3 sequence (DNA): TGTGCTAGCAGCTTAGGGAACGGCCAAGAGACCCAGTACTTC.

In its sample, this clonotype was seen a few times. This sequence joins TRBV6-6 and TRBJ2-1; no clear D gene. V was pared by 2 bases and J by 8 bases, with 13 bases between. CDR3 length: 14 amino acids. Germline CDR1 MNHNY, CDR2 SVGAGI (reference sequence). CDR3 amino acids: CASSYPVQSDEQFF. For the CDR3, the DNA is TGTGCCAGCAGTTACCCGGTCCAGAGCGATGAGCAGTTCTTC.

This clonotype appeared many times. J is TRBJ1-2 and V is TRBV29-1; D remains unclear. This CDR3 comprises 14 residues. The V end was cut by 0 bases, the J end by 4 bases, with 12 bases between. Germline lookup yields CDR1 SQVTM and CDR2 ANQGSEA. This CDR3 is CSVEDPGLGYGYTF. The CDR3 nucleotides are TGCAGCGTTGAAGATCCAGGTTTAGGCTATGGCTACACCTTC.

This clonotype was counted at least ten times. The V gene is TRBV7-6, the J gene TRBJ1-1, with D possibly TRBD1 on 5 matching bases. Deletions cut 4 bases from V and 1 base from J, with 13 bases between. Germline CDR1 is SGHVS and CDR2 is FNYEAQ. The CDR3 is made up of 15 amino acids. The CDR3 DNA follows: TGTGCCAGCAGCTACTACCAGGGTGGGAACACTGAAGCTTTCTTT. Translating gives CASSYYQGGNTEAFF.

This clonotype has a handful of counts. The rearrangement uses TRBV12-3 or TRBV12-4 and TRBJ1-2; 10 bases are a match to TRBD1. This CDR3 is built from 15 residues. V was pared by 6 bases and J by 4 bases, with 8 bases of the junction left unmatched. For the CDR3, the DNA is TGTGCCAGCAGGAGTTCCGGGACAGGGGCCTATGGCTACACCTTC. It specifies CASRSSGTGAYGYTF.

In its sample, this clonotype was seen many times. V and J are TRBV7-2 and TRBJ2-1, with 13 bases fitting TRBD2. The CDR3 is 19 residues long. V lost 4 bases to trimming and J lost 0 bases; unmatched junction nucleotides: 9. The V gene's germline CDR1 is SGHTA and CDR2 FQGNSA. The chain's CDR3 is CASSSPGLAGPHSYNEQFF. CDR3 sequence (DNA): TGTGCCAGCAGCTCGCCGGGACTAGCGGGACCCCACTCCTACAATGAGCAGTTCTTC.

The CDR3 is CAISDRGEDTEAFF. In nucleotides, the CDR3 is TGTGCCATCAGTGATAGGGGGGAGGACACTGAAGCTTTCTTT. The chain combines TRBV10-3 with TRBJ1-1, with a tentative D call TRBD1 (6 bases). Trimming shortened V by 3 bases and J by 3 bases, and 11 bases separated the two germline ends. This CDR3 has 14 amino acids. From germline, CDR1 is ENHRY and CDR2 SYGVKD.

This sequence joins TRBV20-1 and TRBJ2-5; 9 bases agree with TRBD1. This CDR3 is 14 amino acids long. Germline-derived CDR1 and CDR2 are DFQATT and SNEGSKA (reference sequence). Trimming removed 3 bases from V and 5 bases from J; junction bases left unmatched: 7. The CDR3 DNA is TGCAGTGCTAGGGACAGGGGAAAAAAGGAGACCCAGTACTTC. Protein: CSARDRGKKETQYF.

This clonotype was observed at least ten times. The chain recombines TRBV7-2 with TRBJ2-7; 11 bases align to TRBD2. Trimming cost V 1 base and J 2 bases; bases outside gene matches: 4. This CDR3 is built from 16 residues. From germline, CDR1 is SGHTA and CDR2 FQGNSA. The CDR3 protein is CASSLGLAGPTYEQYF. CDR3 coding DNA: TGTGCCAGCAGCTTAGGACTAGCGGGGCCAACCTACGAGCAGTACTTC. Full variable domain (outside the CDR3, taken from reference TRBV7-2 and TRBJ2-7): GAGVSQSPSNKVTEKGKDVELRCDPISGHTALYWYRQSLGQGLEFLIYFQGNSAPDKSGLPSDRFSAERTGGSVSTLTIQRTQQEDSAVYLCASSLGLAGPTYEQYFGPGTRLTVT.